One and the same sample provided the 20 T cell receptor beta chains below, sequenced in a study of blood T cell repertoires in COVID-19. The table came from immunoSEQ multiplex PCR; TCRdb's copy has only in-frame clones and leaves some out. The sample holds approximately 240,000 clones, roughly three quarters seen once. The specimen sequenced was peripheral blood. The receptors were sampled from a woman between 35 and 50 years old with active or convalescent COVID-19.

The rearrangement uses TRBV29-1 and TRBJ2-3, with TRBD1 matching 7 bases. V gave up 6 bases and J gave up 2 bases; unmatched junction bases: 5. CDR1 is SQVTM, CDR2 ANQGSEA, per germline. This CDR3 spans 13 amino acids. CDR3 residues: CSVRDSITDTQYF. CDR3 coding DNA: TGCAGCGTAAGGGACAGTATCACAGATACGCAGTATTTT.

The chain employs TRBV14 and TRBJ1-1; D perhaps matches TRBD1 (6 bases). CDR1 is SGHDN, CDR2 FVKESK, per germline. CDR3 length equals 16 residues. Trimming pared 0 bases from V and 6 bases from J, leaving 17 bases between. CDR3 loop: CASSQDRTGWLPEAFF. CDR3 sequence (DNA): TGTGCCAGCAGCCAAGATCGCACAGGGTGGTTACCTGAAGCTTTCTTT.

This chain connects TRBV6-1 to TRBJ1-1; the D gene is possibly TRBD1 (5 bases). There are 12 residues in the CDR3. The V gene's germline CDR1 is MNHNS and CDR2 SASEGT. V was pared by 3 bases and J by 5 bases, with 7 bases between. This CDR3 reads CASSDRVTEAFF. Here the CDR3 DNA reads TGTGCCAGCAGTGACAGGGTGACTGAAGCTTTCTTT.

The gene calls are TRBV7-5 and TRBJ2-7; the DNA was not compared with TRBD2, the D call given in the table. TRBV7-5 is a pseudogene locus. There are 14 residues in the CDR3. The CDR3 protein is CVRSPWRGGSEQYV. The CDR3 nucleotides read TGTGTCAGAAGCCCCTGGCGGGGGGGCTCCGAGCAGTACGTC.

The gene calls are TRBV6-5 and TRBJ1-5; a possible D gene is TRBD1 (6 bases). The V end lost 5 bases, the J end lost 5 bases, and 16 bases lay between the germline ends. Looked up from germline, CDR1 is MNHEY and CDR2 is SVGAGI. This CDR3 is built from 15 residues. As DNA, the CDR3 is TGTGCCAGCAGTCTGGCAGGGGTCCGAGATCAGCCCCAGCATTTT. This sequence encodes CASSLAGVRDQPQHF.

This chain links TRBV7-3 with TRBJ1-5; perhaps TRBD1 as D (5 bases). Trimming took 2 bases from V and 5 from J, leaving 7 bases between them. Germline V lookup: CDR1 SGHTA, CDR2 FQGTGA. The CDR3 is made up of 13 amino acids. The CDR3 here is CASSLGRDQPQHF. CDR3 coding DNA: TGTGCCAGCAGCTTAGGCAGGGATCAGCCCCAGCATTTT. The entire variable domain, with the rest obtained from reference TRBV7-3 and TRBJ1-5, is as follows: GAGVSQTPSNKVTEKGKYVELRCDPISGHTALYWYRQSLGQGPEFLIYFQGTGAADDSGLPNDRFFAVRPEGSVSTLKIQRTERGDSAVYLCASSLGRDQPQHFGDGTRLSIL.

This clone was counted only a few times. Other nucleotide sequences in the sample specify the same CDR3. The chain recombines TRBV7-2 with TRBJ1-3; tentatively, D is TRBD1 (6 bases). Trimming cost V 0 bases and J 8 bases, with 8 bases left between them. This CDR3 has 13 amino acids. Germline CDR1 is SGHTA and CDR2 is FQGNSA. Here the CDR3 reads CASSLAGAHTIYF. The CDR3 nucleotides are TGTGCCAGCAGCTTAGCGGGGGCTCACACCATATATTTT.

The chain uses TRBV7-3 and TRBJ2-7; 8 nucleotides align to TRBD1. CDR1 is SGHTA, CDR2 FQGTGA, per germline. This CDR3 contains 15 residues. The ends lost 5 bases at V and 0 bases at J; junction bases unmatched: 6. The CDR3 sequence is CASSPTGASSYEQYV. The CDR3 bases are TGTGCCAGCAGCCCGACAGGGGCAAGCTCCTACGAGCAGTACGTC.

This clone was counted only a few times. The chain recombines TRBV11-3 with TRBJ2-2; TRBD2 might be the D (7 bases). Germline V lookup: CDR1 SGHNT, CDR2 YENEEA. This CDR3 is 16 amino acids long. Trimming shortened V by 5 bases and J by 5 bases, and 18 bases separated the two germline ends. Here the CDR3 reads CASSPSRGGRTGELFF. The CDR3 DNA follows: TGTGCCAGCAGCCCCTCTAGGGGGGGCCGGACCGGGGAGCTGTTTTTT.

The chain combines TRBV29-1 with TRBJ1-6, with 7 bases matching TRBD1. V trimming: 3 bases; J trimming: 7 bases; junction bases outside the gene matches: 6. CDR1 and CDR2 (germline): SQVTM, ANQGSEA. The CDR3 has 14 residues. CDR3 nucleotides: TGCAGCGTTGACGATTCAGGGGGGAATTCACCCCTCCACTTT. Translation: CSVDDSGGNSPLHF.

The chain links TRBV6-6 to TRBJ2-5; 9 bases align to TRBD1. This CDR3 has 15 amino acids. V lost 0 bases, J lost 4 bases, and 3 bases stayed unmatched. CDR1 and CDR2 from the germline V gene are MNHNY and SVGAGI (reference sequence). This CDR3 reads CASSYSDRGAETQYF. The CDR3 region has the DNA TGTGCCAGCAGTTACTCCGACAGGGGGGCAGAGACCCAGTACTTC.

V is TRBV18 and J is TRBJ2-5; D is unresolved. The CDR3 covers 14 residues. The V end was cut by 0 bases, the J end by 5 bases, with 10 bases between. CDR1 is KGHSH, CDR2 LQKENI, per germline. The CDR3 DNA is TGTGCCAGCTCACCACCGTCCCAGCGTGAGACCCAGTACTTC. Translation gives CASSPPSQRETQYF.

The J gene is TRBJ1-1, the V gene TRBV18, with unresolved D. The CDR3 runs 12 residues. The V and J ends lost 5 bases and 3 bases respectively, with 7 bases between them. Looked up from germline, CDR1 is KGHSH and CDR2 is LQKENI. CDR3 sequence reads: CASSGRDTEAFF. The CDR3 DNA sequence: TGTGCCAGCTCAGGGCGGGACACTGAAGCTTTCTTT.

This chain connects TRBV28 to TRBJ2-4, with D unresolved. CDR3 length: 16 residues. V dropped 6 bases and J dropped 0 bases, with 15 bases sitting between them. Germline CDR1 reads MDHEN; CDR2 reads SYDVKM. CDR3 sequence: CASRPTPDLAKNIQYF. The CDR3 DNA reads as TGTGCCAGCAGGCCCACCCCAGATCTAGCCAAAAACATTCAGTACTTC.

A single count supports this clone. V gene TRBV6-5 combines with J gene TRBJ2-7; D call uncertain. V was clipped by 2 bases and J by 0 bases, with 8 bases between them. The CDR3 sequence is 14 residues long. Germline V gene sequence: CDR1 MNHEY, CDR2 SVGAGI. CDR3 protein: CASSYTRSSYEQYF. The CDR3 DNA reads as TGTGCCAGCAGTTACACGAGGAGCTCCTACGAGCAGTACTTC.

The V and J genes are TRBV23-1 and TRBJ2-7, with TRBD1 matching over 10 bases. TRBV23-1 is given ORF status, its function remaining uncertain. V trimming: 7 bases; J trimming: 6 bases; junction bases outside the gene matches: 12. This CDR3 region has 15 residues. CDR3 sequence (DNA): TGCGCCAGCATCACTGTGGGGACAGGGGAGGTCGAGCAGTACTTC. Its translation: CASITVGTGEVEQYF.

V gene TRBV25-1 combines with J gene TRBJ1-2; TRBD1 matches at 8 bases. The germline CDR1 and CDR2 sequences are MGHDK and SYGVNS. V shed 5 bases and J 0 bases; nucleotides not matched to a gene: 5. The CDR3 totals 15 residues. The CDR3: CASSPTGDPNYGYTF. The CDR3, as DNA: TGTGCCAGCAGTCCGACAGGGGACCCTAACTATGGCTACACCTTC.

The table lists this clone with many counts. V is TRBV23-1 and J is TRBJ1-3, with TRBD1 identical over 9 bases. Being an ORF, TRBV23-1 has a function that is uncertain. V was clipped by 11 bases and J by 1 base; unmatched bases: 15. CDR3 size: 17 residues. CDR3 bases: TGCGCCCGGGGGACCGGGACAGGGCGTACTTCTGGAAACACCATATATTTT. Encoded protein: CARGTGTGRTSGNTIYF.

The chain's CDR3 is CASSQQGRGNEKLFF. DNA for the CDR3: TGTGCCAGCAGCCAACAGGGAAGAGGTAATGAAAAACTGTTTTTT. V and J are TRBV5-6 and TRBJ1-4; possible D gene TRBD1, 6 bases. V gave up 4 bases and J gave up 4 bases, with 14 bases separating them. The germline V gene has CDR1 SGHDT and CDR2 YYEEEE. The CDR3 totals 15 residues.

In its sample, this clone was seen a few times. This chain connects TRBV24-1 to TRBJ2-1; 8 positions agree with TRBD2. Germline values: CDR1 KGHDR, CDR2 SFDVKD. This CDR3 spans 15 amino acids. V was pared by 7 bases and J by 8 bases, with 12 bases of the junction left unmatched. The CDR3 region has the DNA TGTGCCACCAGCGACACCGGACTAGCCGGCGATGAGCAGTTCTTC. As protein: CATSDTGLAGDEQFF.